This TCR beta chain stems from a study of patients and donors after allogeneic stem cell transplantation. A single record per CDR3 protein comes from TCRdb applying MiXCR to the RT-PCR reads. The repertoire has about 960,000 distinct CDR3 sequences, around 17% of them found once; the top ten carry approximately 5.9%. The CDR3 is 12 residues long. V shed 4 bases and J shed 8 bases, with 9 bases lying between them. Germline V gene data show CDR1 as MGHRA and CDR2 as YSYEKL. The receptor comes from a human donor who was either an allogeneic HSCT recipient or a stem cell or donor lymphocyte infusion donor (not recorded which). It is not recorded whose cells these are; they may come from a transplant donor. This chain connects TRBV4-1 to TRBJ2-1; D unclear. What was sequenced was blood, either unsorted or a sorted T cell fraction (not recorded which). The CDR3 sequence is CASSPYFDEQFF. CDR3 nucleotides: TGCGCCAGCAGCCCCTACTTTGATGAGCAGTTCTTC.